These 10 T cell receptor beta chains were all obtained from the same sample, sequenced in a study of blood T cells in healthy people across ages. For the second PCR, which ran for roughly 7 to 11 cycles, a sample-barcoded 5' primer and a J-beta primer mix were used. MiXCR was run by TCRdb on the 5' RACE reads, yielding one entry per CDR3 protein. The repertoire holds 800,000 to 950,000 distinct CDR3 sequences, under 40% seen once, with about an eighth in the top ten. Sequencing used blood. These receptors came from a man between 18 and 29 years old in good health.

The rearrangement links TRBV20-1 to TRBJ2-1; TRBD2 is a possible D gene (6 bases). Germline V gene sequence: CDR1 DFQATT, CDR2 SNEGSKA (reference sequence). The CDR3 has 12 residues. Here the CDR3 reads CTAGLPYNEQFF. In DNA, the CDR3 is TGCACCGCGGGGCTGCCCTACAATGAGCAGTTCTTC.

A remark on this clonotype: An end of the junction differs from the germline gene, which may be a read error. The rearrangement joins TRBV20-1 to TRBJ2-3; 8 bases are shared with TRBD1. In germline, CDR1 is DFQATT, CDR2 SNEGSKA (reference sequence). The CDR3 is 15 residues long. CDR3 protein: CSVREGQERTDTQYF. CDR3 bases: TGCAGTGTTAGAGAGGGACAGGAGCGCACAGATACGCAGTATTTT.

The rearrangement links TRBV6-2 or TRBV6-3 to TRBJ2-7; D is unresolved. Germline assignment: CDR1 MNHEY and CDR2 SVGEGT. The CDR3 has 11 residues. The ends were cut back, 6 bases at V and 7 bases at J, with 10 bases in the middle. Here the CDR3 DNA reads TGTGCCAGCAGATCCAGCCTTGAGCAGTACTTC. The encoded protein is CASRSSLEQYF.

The CDR3 reads CASSTNIGLPGYTF. CDR3 nucleotides: TGTGCCAGCTCAACCAACATAGGACTCCCTGGCTACACCTTC. The chain recombines TRBV18 with TRBJ1-2, with unresolved D. Germline V lookup: CDR1 KGHSH, CDR2 LQKENI. Trimming cost V 5 bases and J 7 bases, with 17 bases left between them. The CDR3 sequence is 14 residues long.

The V gene is TRBV4-3, the J gene TRBJ1-4; a possible D gene is TRBD1 (5 bases). The CDR3 spans 15 residues. Germline lookup yields CDR1 LGHNA and CDR2 YSLEER. The ends were cut back, 3 bases at V and 0 bases at J, with 8 bases in the middle. The CDR3 region is CASSHGRATNEKLFF. CDR3 sequence (DNA): TGCGCCAGCAGCCACGGCAGGGCAACTAATGAAAAACTGTTTTTT.

The chain combines TRBV7-2 with TRBJ2-3; either TRBD1 or TRBD2 may fit D (6 bases each). The germline gives CDR1 SGHTA, CDR2 FQGNSA. The CDR3 has 14 amino acids. V was trimmed by 5 bases and J by 5 bases, leaving 14 bases between them. The CDR3 reads CASSERGTVDTQYF. In nucleotides, the CDR3 is TGTGCCAGCAGCGAAAGGGGGACTGTAGATACGCAGTATTTT.

In this sample, this clonotype turned up a few times. The V call is TRBV7-9, the J call TRBJ2-1, with a possible D match to TRBD2 (7 bases). The DNA end is more similar to TRBJ2-7, so the J call may be wrong. Germline lookup yields CDR1 SEHNR and CDR2 FQNEAQ (reference sequence). The CDR3 is made up of 17 amino acids. The CDR3 reads CASSLLGGGPSYNEQYF. The CDR3, as DNA: TGTGCCAGCAGCTTATTAGGGGGGGGGCCGAGTTACAATGAGCAGTACTTC.

V and J are TRBV12-3 or TRBV12-4 and TRBJ1-4; D may be TRBD1 (5 bases). The CDR3 runs 15 residues. V shed 7 bases and J shed 4 bases, with 16 bases lying between them. This CDR3 is CASTHGATGNEKLFF. CDR3 DNA: TGTGCCAGCACCCACGGGGCTACGGGTAATGAAAAACTGTTTTTT.

Concerning this clonotype itself: A read error may be the cause here, since a much bigger clone is one base away. This chain links TRBV12-5 with TRBJ2-1; 9 bases are shared with TRBD2. Germline CDR1 LGHNT, CDR2 FRNRAP. The CDR3 spans 15 residues. CDR3: CAGGLRLAGSNEQFF. As DNA, the CDR3 is TGTGCTGGTGGTTTGCGGCTAGCGGGGAGCAATGAGCAGTTCTTC.

Comment on this clonotype: With a much larger clone just one base away, this may be a read error. This chain uses TRBV7-2 with TRBJ2-1; perhaps TRBD2 as D (5 bases). This CDR3 spans 14 amino acids. Germline V gene data show CDR1 as SGHTA and CDR2 as FQGNSA. V was pared by 7 bases and J by 5 bases, with 15 bases between. In nucleotides, the CDR3 is TGTGCCAGCATACCTCGACGGGAACACAATGAGCAGTTCTTC. It translates to CASIPRREHNEQFF.